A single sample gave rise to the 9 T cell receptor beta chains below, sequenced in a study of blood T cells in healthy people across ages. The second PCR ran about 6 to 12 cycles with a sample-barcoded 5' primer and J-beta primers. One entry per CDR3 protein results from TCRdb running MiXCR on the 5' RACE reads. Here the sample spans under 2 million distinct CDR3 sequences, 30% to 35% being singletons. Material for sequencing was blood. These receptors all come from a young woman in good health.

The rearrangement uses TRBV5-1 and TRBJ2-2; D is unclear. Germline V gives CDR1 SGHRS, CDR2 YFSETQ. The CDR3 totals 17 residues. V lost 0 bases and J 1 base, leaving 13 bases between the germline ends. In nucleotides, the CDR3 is TGCGCCAGCAGCTTGGGTGTAGCCTATTTGAACACCGGGGAGCTGTTTTTT. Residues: CASSLGVAYLNTGELFF. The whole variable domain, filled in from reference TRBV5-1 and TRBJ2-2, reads KAGVTQTPRYLIKTRGQQVTLSCSPISGHRSVSWYQQTPGQGLQFLFEYFSETQRNKGNFPGRFSGRQFSNSRSEMNVSTLELGDSALYLCASSLGVAYLNTGELFFGEGSRLTVL.

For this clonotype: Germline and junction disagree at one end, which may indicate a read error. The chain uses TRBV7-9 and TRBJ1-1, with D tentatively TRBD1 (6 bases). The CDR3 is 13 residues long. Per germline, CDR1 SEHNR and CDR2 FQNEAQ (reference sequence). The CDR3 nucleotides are TGTACCAGCAGCGCAGGGGCGAAGACTGAAGCTTTCTTT. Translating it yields CTSSAGAKTEAFF.

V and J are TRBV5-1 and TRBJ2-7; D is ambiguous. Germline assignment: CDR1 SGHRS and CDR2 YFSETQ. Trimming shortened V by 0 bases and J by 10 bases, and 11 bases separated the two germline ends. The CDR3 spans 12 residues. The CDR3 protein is CASSLEGAAQYF. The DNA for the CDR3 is TGCGCCAGCAGCTTGGAAGGCGCAGCCCAGTACTTC. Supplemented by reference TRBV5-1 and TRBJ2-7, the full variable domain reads KAGVTQTPRYLIKTRGQQVTLSCSPISGHRSVSWYQQTPGQGLQFLFEYFSETQRNKGNFPGRFSGRQFSNSRSEMNVSTLELGDSALYLCASSLEGAAQYFGPGTRLTVT.

The DNA of the CDR3 is TGTGCCTGGACCACAGGGATGGGGGGCTACAATGAGCAGTTCTTC. Protein product: CAWTTGMGGYNEQFF. This chain joins TRBV30 and TRBJ2-1; D could derive from TRBD1 or TRBD2 (6 bases each). The CDR3 sequence is 15 residues long. CDR1 is GTSNPN, CDR2 SVGIG, per germline (reference sequence). V was trimmed by 4 bases and J by 3 bases, leaving 16 bases between them.

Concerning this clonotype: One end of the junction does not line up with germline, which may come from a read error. This chain's CDR3 is CSASGRGHEQFF. The CDR3 DNA reads as TGTAGTGCTAGCGGGAGGGGACATGAGCAGTTCTTC. The chain has TRBV20-1 and TRBJ2-1, with TRBD2 matching over 12 bases. The V gene's germline CDR1 is DFQATT and CDR2 SNEGSKA (reference sequence). This CDR3 is built from 12 residues.

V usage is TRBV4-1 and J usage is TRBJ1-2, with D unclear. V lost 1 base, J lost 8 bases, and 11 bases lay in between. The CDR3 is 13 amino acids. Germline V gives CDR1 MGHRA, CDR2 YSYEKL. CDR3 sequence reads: CASSQALLEGYTF. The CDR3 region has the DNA TGCGCCAGCAGCCAAGCCCTGTTGGAGGGCTACACCTTC.

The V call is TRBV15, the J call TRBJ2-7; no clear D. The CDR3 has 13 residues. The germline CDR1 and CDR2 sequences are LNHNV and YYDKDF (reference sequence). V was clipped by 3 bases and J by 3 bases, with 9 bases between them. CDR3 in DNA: TGTGCCACCAGCAGGGGTACTAACTACGAGCAGTACTTC. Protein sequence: CATSRGTNYEQYF.

In DNA, the CDR3 is TGCAGTGCACCTCGCCTTGACAGGGTAAAAGAGACCCAGTTCTTC. It encodes CSAPRLDRVKETQFF. This chain joins TRBV20-1 and TRBJ2-1, with TRBD1 matching 7 bases. This CDR3 is built from 15 residues. V gave up 6 bases and J gave up 13 bases; unmatched junction bases: 21. Germline CDR1 DFQATT, CDR2 SNEGSKA (reference sequence).

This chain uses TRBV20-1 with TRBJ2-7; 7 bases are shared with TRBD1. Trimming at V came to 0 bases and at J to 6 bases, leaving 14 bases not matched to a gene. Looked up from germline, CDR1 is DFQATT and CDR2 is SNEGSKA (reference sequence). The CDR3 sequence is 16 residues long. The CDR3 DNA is TGCAGTGCTAGAGATTTCCAAGACAGGGTTTGCGGCGAGCAGTACTTC. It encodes CSARDFQDRVCGEQYF.